The sequence of this T cell receptor beta chain was determined in a study of cytomegalovirus exposure and HLA in healthy donors. At collection, donors were nominally healthy, but unrecorded immune exposures were probable. The PCR ran on 60 Vbeta and 13 Jbeta primers. Only in-frame clones appear in the TCRdb table, and some are missing; sequencing was by immunoSEQ multiplex PCR. This sample's table reports some 75,000 clones. The sequencing sample was made of PBMCs. The receptor was derived from a man in his forties in good health and CMV-seronegative.

The chain's CDR3 is CASSYVAANTGELFF. The DNA for the CDR3 is TGTGCCAGCAGTTACGTGGCAGCGAACACCGGGGAGCTGTTTTTT. This chain links TRBV6-6 with TRBJ2-2; D remains ambiguous. The CDR3 totals 15 residues. Germline CDR1 is MNHNY and CDR2 is SVGAGI (reference sequence). V lost 2 bases to trimming and J lost 0 bases, with 7 bases between them.